This is a list of T cell receptor beta chains from one sample in a study of OX40 agonist ivuxolimab in advanced cancers. Some clones are missing from TCRdb's copy, which holds only in-frame ones; the method was immunoSEQ multiplex PCR. The table shows about 72,000 clones, with about nine tenths occurring only once. The sequenced sample was CD4+ or CD8+ T cells sorted from blood, obtained in a trial of the OX40 agonist ivuxolimab. All receptors derive from an adult with an advanced solid tumor such as melanoma, head and neck, liver or kidney cancer. Each CDR3 is given with its conserved first and last residue.

TRBV7-2	TRBJ2-1	CASSLGYHEQFF
TRBV28	TRBJ1-1	CASSLSRKEAFF
TRBV19	TRBJ1-2	CASSRTRDTYGYTF
TRBV5-1	TRBJ2-5	CASSTTGAQYF
TRBV5-4	TRBJ1-1	CASSSPQGGGNTEAFF
TRBV9	TRBJ2-7	CASSEGRGLRGRQGEQYF
TRBV5-4	TRBJ2-5	CASSLGVGQETQYF
TRBV2	TRBJ2-1	CASRVPGNEQFF
TRBV6-4	TRBJ1-5	CASSEGQPQHF
TRBV7-2	TRBJ1-2	CASSLDPGTGYGYTF
TRBV5-4	TRBJ2-2	CASSFIKDTGELFF
TRBV6-1	TRBJ2-7	CASSRPYEQYF
TRBV5-4	TRBJ2-1	CASSLPGTSGGGQQFF
TRBV9	TRBJ2-1	CASSGAGTSGRLSYNEQFF
TRBV2	TRBJ1-2	CASSDSTGGAWGYTF
TRBV6-1	TRBJ1-2	CASSEGQGNYGYTF
TRBV2	TRBJ1-1	CASSLTQGLNTEAFF
TRBV5-4	TRBJ1-1	CASSSKTGLGEAFF
TRBV19	TRBJ2-5	CASSWTGVGNGETQYF
TRBV5-6	TRBJ2-5	CASSRQGLGQETQYF
TRBV7-3	TRBJ2-3	CASSSYGGATDTQYF
TRBV7-8	TRBJ2-3	CASGLTGGWGDTQYF